A selection of T cell receptor beta chains follows, all from one sample in a study of T cells in Graves' hyperthyroidism and ophthalmopathy. A single record per CDR3 protein comes from TCRdb applying MiXCR to the multiplex PCR reads. This sample has about 280,000 distinct CDR3 sequences; around a quarter occur once, and the top ten carry about a quarter. Sample: blood. The receptors stem from a man aged 35 to 55 with Graves' hyperthyroidism that later progressed to Graves' ophthalmopathy. The CDR3 runs from the conserved cysteine through the conserved F or W. D genes are given only for firm matches. Clone size appears in some rows only: once, few, many, or a class for an expanded clone.

TRBV24-1	TRBD1	TRBJ1-5	few	CATSVSGTGGNQPQHF	TGTGCCACCAGTGTTTCCGGGACAGGGGGCAATCAGCCCCAGCATTTT
TRBV2	.	TRBJ2-2	many	CASRRGANGELFF	TGTGCCAGTCGGAGGGGGGCGAACGGGGAGCTGTTTTTT
TRBV20-1	.	TRBJ2-7	many	CSAARSGGAHEQYF	TGCAGTGCCGCAAGATCCGGGGGAGCCCACGAGCAGTACTTC
TRBV29-1	TRBD2	TRBJ2-2	many	CSAGLAGGTGELFF	TGCAGCGCCGGACTAGCGGGAGGGACCGGGGAGCTGTTTTTT
TRBV20-1	.	TRBJ2-5	many	CSVPSAATQETQYF	TGCAGTGTGCCCTCAGCGGCCACCCAAGAGACCCAGTACTTC
TRBV11-1	.	TRBJ1-1	many	CASSFTAGDTEAFF	TGTGCCAGCAGCTTCACGGCGGGGGACACTGAAGCTTTCTTT
TRBV5-5	.	TRBJ1-1	few	CASSFPLISDTEAFF	TGTGCCAGCAGCTTCCCTTTAATATCGGACACTGAAGCTTTCTTT
TRBV20-1	TRBD1	TRBJ2-2	many	CSAGGQGDGELFF	TGCAGTGCTGGAGGACAGGGGGACGGGGAGCTGTTTTTT
TRBV30	.	TRBJ2-1	few	CAWSVPGDFSLNEQFF	TGTGCCTGGAGTGTACCTGGGGACTTTTCCCTCAATGAGCAGTTCTTC
TRBV6-1	.	TRBJ1-1	.	CASSTRWVTEAFF	TGTGCCAGCAGTACCCGTTGGGTCACTGAAGCTTTCTTT
TRBV19	.	TRBJ2-7	few	CASSIGTRDFSYEQYF	TGTGCCAGTAGTATCGGGACACGGGACTTCTCCTACGAGCAGTACTTC
TRBV6-5	TRBD2	TRBJ2-5	many	CASTARGGETQYF	TGTGCCAGCACCGCCCGGGGGGGGGAGACCCAGTACTTC
TRBV12-3/TRBV12-4	.	TRBJ2-7	many	CASSLEQGYEQYF	TGTGCCAGCAGTTTAGAACAGGGTTACGAGCAGTACTTC
TRBV9	TRBD1	TRBJ2-7	.	CASSYRDRVDEQYF	TGTGCCAGCAGCTACCGGGACAGGGTCGACGAGCAGTACTTC
TRBV11-2	.	TRBJ1-3	many	CASSLEGLTSGNTIYF	TGTGCCAGCAGCTTAGAGGGCTTAACCTCTGGAAACACCATATATTTT
TRBV28	.	TRBJ1-1	many	CASSFTGARTGAFF	TGTGCCAGCAGTTTCACGGGGGCGCGTACTGGAGCTTTCTTT